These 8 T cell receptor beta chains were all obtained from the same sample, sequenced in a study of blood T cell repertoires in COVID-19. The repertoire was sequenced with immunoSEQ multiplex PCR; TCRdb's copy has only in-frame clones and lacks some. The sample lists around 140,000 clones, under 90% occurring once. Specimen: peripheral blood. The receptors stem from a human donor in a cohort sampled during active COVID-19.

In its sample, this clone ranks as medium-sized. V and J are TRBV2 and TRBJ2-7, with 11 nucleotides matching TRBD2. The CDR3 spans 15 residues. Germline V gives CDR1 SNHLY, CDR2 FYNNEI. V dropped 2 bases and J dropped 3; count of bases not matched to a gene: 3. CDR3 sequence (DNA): TGTGCCAGCAGTGAAACTAGCGGGAGCCTCTACGAGCAGTACTTC. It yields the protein CASSETSGSLYEQYF.

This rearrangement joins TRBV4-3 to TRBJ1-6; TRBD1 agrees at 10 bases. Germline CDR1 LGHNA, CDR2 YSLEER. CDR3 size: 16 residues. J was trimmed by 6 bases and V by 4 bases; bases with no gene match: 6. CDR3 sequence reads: CASSRNRDRGNSPLHF. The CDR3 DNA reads TGCGCCAGCAGCCGAAACCGGGACAGGGGTAATTCACCCCTCCACTTT.

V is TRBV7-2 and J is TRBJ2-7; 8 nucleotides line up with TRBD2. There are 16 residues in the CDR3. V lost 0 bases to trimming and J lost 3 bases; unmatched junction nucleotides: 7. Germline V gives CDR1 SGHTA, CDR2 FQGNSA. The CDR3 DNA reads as TGTGCCAGCAGCTTAGCTTCGGGGGGGGCCCTCTACGAGCAGTACTTC. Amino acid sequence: CASSLASGGALYEQYF. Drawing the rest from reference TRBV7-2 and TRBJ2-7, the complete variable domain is GAGVSQSPSNKVTEKGKDVELRCDPISGHTALYWYRQSLGQGLEFLIYFQGNSAPDKSGLPSDRFSAERTGGSVSTLTIQRTQQEDSAVYLCASSLASGGALYEQYFGPGTRLTVT.

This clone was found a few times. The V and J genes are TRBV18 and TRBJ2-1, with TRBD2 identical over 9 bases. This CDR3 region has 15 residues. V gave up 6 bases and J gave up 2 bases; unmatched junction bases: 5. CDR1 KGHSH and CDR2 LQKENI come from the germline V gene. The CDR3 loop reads CASSDSGRTYNEQFF. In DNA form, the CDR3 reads TGTGCCAGCTCCGATAGCGGGAGAACCTACAATGAGCAGTTCTTC.

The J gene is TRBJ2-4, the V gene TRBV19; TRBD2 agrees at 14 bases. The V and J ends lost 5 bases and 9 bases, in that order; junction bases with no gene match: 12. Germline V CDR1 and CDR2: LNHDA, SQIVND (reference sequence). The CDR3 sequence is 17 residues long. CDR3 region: CASSHRGTSGSFGIQYF. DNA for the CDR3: TGTGCCAGTAGTCATCGTGGGACTAGCGGGAGCTTTGGCATTCAGTACTTC.

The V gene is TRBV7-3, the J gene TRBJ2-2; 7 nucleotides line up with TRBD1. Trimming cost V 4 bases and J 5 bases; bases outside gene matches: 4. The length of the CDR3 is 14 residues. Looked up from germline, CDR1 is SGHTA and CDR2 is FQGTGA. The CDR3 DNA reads TGTGCCAGCAGCTCCCCAGGGGGAACCGGGGAGCTGTTTTTT. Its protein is CASSSPGGTGELFF.

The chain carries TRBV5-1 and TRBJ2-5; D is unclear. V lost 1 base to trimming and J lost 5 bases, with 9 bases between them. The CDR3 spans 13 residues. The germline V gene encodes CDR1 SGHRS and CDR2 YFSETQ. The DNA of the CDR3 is TGCGCCAGCAGCTTGAACTCCTACGAGACCCAGTACTTC. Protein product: CASSLNSYETQYF. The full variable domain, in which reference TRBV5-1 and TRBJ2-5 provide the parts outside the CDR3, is KAGVTQTPRYLIKTRGQQVTLSCSPISGHRSVSWYQQTPGQGLQFLFEYFSETQRNKGNFPGRFSGRQFSNSRSEMNVSTLELGDSALYLCASSLNSYETQYFGPGTRLLVL.

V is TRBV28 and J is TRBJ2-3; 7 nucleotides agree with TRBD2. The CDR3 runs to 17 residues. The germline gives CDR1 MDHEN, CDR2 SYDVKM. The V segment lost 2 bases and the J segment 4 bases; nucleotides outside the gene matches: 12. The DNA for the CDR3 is TGTGCCAGCAGTTTAGCGGGAGTTCCCCTGGTCTCAGATACGCAGTATTTT. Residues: CASSLAGVPLVSDTQYF.